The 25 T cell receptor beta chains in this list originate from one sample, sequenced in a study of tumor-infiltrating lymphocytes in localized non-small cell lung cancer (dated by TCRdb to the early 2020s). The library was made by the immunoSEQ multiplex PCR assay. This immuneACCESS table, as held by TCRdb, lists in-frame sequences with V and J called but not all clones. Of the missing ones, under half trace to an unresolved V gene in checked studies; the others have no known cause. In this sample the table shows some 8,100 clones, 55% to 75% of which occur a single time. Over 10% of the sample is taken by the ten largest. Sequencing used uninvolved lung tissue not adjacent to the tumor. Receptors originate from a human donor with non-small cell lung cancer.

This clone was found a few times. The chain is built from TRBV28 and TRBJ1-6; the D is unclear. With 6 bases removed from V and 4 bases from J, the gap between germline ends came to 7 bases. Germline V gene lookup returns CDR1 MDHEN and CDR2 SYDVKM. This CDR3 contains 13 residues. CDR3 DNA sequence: TGTGCCAGCAGCTCAGAGTATAATTCACCCCTCCACTTT. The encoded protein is CASSSEYNSPLHF.

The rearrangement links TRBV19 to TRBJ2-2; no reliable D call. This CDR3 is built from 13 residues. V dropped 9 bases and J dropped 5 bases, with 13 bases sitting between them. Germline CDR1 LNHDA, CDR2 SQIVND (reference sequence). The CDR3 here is CASQTRHTGELFF. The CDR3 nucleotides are TGTGCCAGCCAAACGCGTCATACCGGGGAGCTGTTTTTT.

In DNA, the CDR3 is TGCGCCAGCAGCTTACGACAGGGGGCGACTGAAGCTTTCTTT. Its translation is CASSLRQGATEAFF. The chain has TRBV5-1 and TRBJ1-1, with TRBD1 matching over 10 bases. In germline, CDR1 is SGHRS, CDR2 YFSETQ. Trimming at V came to 2 bases and at J to 5 bases, leaving 3 bases not matched to a gene. The CDR3 is 14 residues long.

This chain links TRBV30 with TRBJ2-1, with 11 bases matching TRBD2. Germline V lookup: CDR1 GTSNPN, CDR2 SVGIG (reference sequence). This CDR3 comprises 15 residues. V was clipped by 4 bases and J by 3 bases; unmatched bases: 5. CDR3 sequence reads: CAWIGLAGHYNEQFF. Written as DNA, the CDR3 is TGTGCCTGGATTGGACTAGCGGGTCACTACAATGAGCAGTTCTTC.

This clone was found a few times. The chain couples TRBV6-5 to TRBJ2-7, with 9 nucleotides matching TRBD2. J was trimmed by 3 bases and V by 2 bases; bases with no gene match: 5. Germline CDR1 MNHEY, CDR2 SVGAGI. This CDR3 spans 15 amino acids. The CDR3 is CASSYGLAGYYEQYF. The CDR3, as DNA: TGTGCCAGCAGTTACGGTCTAGCGGGGTACTACGAGCAGTACTTC.

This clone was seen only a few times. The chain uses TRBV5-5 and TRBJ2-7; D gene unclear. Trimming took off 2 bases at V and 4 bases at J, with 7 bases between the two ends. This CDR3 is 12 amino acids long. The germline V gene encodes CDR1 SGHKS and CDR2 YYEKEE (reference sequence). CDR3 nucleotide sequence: TGTGCCAGCAGCTTTTTAAGTTACGAGCAGTACTTC. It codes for CASSFLSYEQYF. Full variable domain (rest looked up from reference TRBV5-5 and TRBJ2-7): DAGVTQSPTHLIKTRGQQVTLRCSPISGHKSVSWYQQVLGQGPQFIFQYYEKEERGRGNFPDRFSARQFPNYSSELNVNALLLGDSALYLCASSFLSYEQYFGPGTRLTVT.

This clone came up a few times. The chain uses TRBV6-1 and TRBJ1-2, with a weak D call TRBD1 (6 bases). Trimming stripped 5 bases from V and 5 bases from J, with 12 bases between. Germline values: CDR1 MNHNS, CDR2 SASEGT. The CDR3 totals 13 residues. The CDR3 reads CASSPGAGYGYTF. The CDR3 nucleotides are TGTGCCAGCAGTCCGGGGGCCGGGTATGGCTACACCTTC.

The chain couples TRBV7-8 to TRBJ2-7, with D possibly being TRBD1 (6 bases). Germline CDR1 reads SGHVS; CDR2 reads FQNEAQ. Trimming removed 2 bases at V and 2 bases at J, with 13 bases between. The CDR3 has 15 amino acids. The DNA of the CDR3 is TGTGCCAGCAGCTTATCGAACAGGGAGCCCTACGAGCAGTACTTC. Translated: CASSLSNREPYEQYF.

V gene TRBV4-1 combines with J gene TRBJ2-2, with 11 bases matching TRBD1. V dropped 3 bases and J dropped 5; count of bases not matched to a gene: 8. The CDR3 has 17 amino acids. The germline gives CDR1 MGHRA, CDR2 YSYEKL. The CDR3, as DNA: TGCGCCAGCAGCCATCGGGACAGGGGGGTGGATACCGGGGAGCTGTTTTTT. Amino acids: CASSHRDRGVDTGELFF.

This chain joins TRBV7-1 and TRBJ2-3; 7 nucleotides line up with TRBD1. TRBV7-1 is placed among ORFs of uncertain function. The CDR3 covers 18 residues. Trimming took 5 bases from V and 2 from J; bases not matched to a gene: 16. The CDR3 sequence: CASSPPSYRGGLTDTQYF. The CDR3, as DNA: TGTGCCAGCAGCCCTCCCTCCTACAGGGGTGGGCTCACAGATACGCAGTATTTT.

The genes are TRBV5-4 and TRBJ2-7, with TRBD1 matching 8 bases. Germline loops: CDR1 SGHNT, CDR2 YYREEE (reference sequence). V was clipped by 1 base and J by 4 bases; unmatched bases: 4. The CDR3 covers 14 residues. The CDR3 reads CASSLKQGAYEQYF. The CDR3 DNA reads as TGTGCCAGCAGCTTGAAGCAGGGGGCTTACGAGCAGTACTTC. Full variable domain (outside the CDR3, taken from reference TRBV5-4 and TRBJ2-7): ETGVTQSPTHLIKTRGQQVTLRCSSQSGHNTVSWYQQALGQGPQFIFQYYREEENGRGNFPPRFSGLQFPNYSSELNVNALELDDSALYLCASSLKQGAYEQYFGPGTRLTVT.

The CDR3 loop is CASRREQGNTEAFF. As DNA, the CDR3 is TGTGCCAGCAGGAGAGAACAGGGGAACACTGAAGCTTTCTTT. V gene TRBV6-1 combines with J gene TRBJ1-1; D possibly corresponds to TRBD1 (6 bases). V was shortened by 6 bases and J by 1 base, with 12 bases between the two germline ends. Per the germline V gene, CDR1 is MNHNS and CDR2 is SASEGT. CDR3 length equals 14 residues.

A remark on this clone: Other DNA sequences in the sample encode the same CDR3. CDR3 region: CASSQGQGAWNEQFF. The CDR3 DNA is TGCGCCAGCAGCCAGGGACAGGGGGCCTGGAATGAGCAGTTCTTC. J is TRBJ2-1 and V is TRBV4-1, with 12 bases identical to TRBD1. Germline lookup yields CDR1 MGHRA and CDR2 YSYEKL. The CDR3 loop spans 15 amino acids. Germline trimming cut 3 bases from V and 7 bases from J; bases unmatched to any gene: 4.

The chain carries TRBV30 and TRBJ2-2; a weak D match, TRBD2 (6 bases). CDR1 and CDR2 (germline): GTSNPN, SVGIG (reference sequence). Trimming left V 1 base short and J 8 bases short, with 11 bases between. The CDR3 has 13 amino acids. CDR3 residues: CAWSGDFSGELFF. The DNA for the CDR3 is TGTGCCTGGAGTGGGGACTTTTCTGGGGAGCTGTTTTTT.

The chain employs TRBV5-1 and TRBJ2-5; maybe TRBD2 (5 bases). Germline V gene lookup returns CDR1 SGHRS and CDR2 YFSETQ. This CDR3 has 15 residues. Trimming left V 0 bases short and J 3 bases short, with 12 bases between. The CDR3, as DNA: TGCGCCAGCAGCTTGGGAGACTACGCAAAAGAGACCCAGTACTTC. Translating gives CASSLGDYAKETQYF.

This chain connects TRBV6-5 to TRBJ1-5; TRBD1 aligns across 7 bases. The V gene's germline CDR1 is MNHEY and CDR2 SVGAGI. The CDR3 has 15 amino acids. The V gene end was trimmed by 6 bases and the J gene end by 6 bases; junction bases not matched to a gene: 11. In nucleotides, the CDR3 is TGTGCCAGCAGCCCCGACAGGGATCGAGTTCAGCCCCAGCATTTT. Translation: CASSPDRDRVQPQHF.

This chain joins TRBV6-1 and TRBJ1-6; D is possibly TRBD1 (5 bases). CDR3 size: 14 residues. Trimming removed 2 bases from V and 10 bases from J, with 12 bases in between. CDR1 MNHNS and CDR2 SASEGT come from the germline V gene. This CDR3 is CASSERVGQSPLHF. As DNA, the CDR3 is TGTGCCAGCAGTGAACGGGTAGGACAATCACCCCTCCACTTT.

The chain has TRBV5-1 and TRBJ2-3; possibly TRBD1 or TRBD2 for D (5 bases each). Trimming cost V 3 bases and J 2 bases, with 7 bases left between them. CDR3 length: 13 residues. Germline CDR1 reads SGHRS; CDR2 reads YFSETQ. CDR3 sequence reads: CASSSGTTDTQYF. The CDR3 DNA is TGCGCCAGCAGCTCCGGGACCACAGATACGCAGTATTTT.

The CDR3 DNA follows: TGTGCCAGTAAAGACAGGGCCCGCAATCAGCCCCAGCATTTT. This translates into CASKDRARNQPQHF. V usage is TRBV19 and J usage is TRBJ1-5; TRBD1 matches 7 bases. V shed 7 bases, J shed 2 bases, and the junction held 5 bases outside the gene matches. The CDR3 covers 14 residues. The germline V gene encodes CDR1 LNHDA and CDR2 SQIVND (reference sequence).

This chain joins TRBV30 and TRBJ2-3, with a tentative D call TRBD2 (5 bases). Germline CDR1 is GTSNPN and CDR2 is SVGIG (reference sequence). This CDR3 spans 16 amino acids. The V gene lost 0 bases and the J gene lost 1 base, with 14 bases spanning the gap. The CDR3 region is CAWSVKGTAGTDTQYF. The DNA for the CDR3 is TGTGCCTGGAGTGTGAAAGGTACAGCGGGCACAGATACGCAGTATTTT.

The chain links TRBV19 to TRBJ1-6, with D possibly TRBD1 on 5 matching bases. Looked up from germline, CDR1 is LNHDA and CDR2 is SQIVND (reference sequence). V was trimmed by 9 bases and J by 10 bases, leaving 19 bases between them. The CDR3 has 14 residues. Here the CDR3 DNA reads TGTGCCAGCCAGGGCCAGGGTGTGGGGTCACCCCTCCACTTT. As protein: CASQGQGVGSPLHF.

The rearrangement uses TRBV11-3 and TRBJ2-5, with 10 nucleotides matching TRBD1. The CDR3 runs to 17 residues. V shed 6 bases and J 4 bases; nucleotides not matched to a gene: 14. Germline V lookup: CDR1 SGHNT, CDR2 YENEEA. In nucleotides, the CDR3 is TGTGCCAGCAGACCACTAACCGGGACAGGGGTAGGAGAGACCCAGTACTTC. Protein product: CASRPLTGTGVGETQYF.

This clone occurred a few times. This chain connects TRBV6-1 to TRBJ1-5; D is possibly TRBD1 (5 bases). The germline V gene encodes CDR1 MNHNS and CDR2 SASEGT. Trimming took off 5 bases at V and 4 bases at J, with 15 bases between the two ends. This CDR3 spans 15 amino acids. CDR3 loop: CASSPKGTGNQPQHF. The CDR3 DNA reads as TGTGCCAGCAGTCCAAAAGGGACGGGTAATCAGCCCCAGCATTTT.

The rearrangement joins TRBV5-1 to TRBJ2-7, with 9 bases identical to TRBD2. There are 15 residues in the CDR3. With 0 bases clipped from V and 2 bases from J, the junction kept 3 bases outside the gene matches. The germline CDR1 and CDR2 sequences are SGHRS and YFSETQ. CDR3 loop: CASSLAGGGAYEQYF. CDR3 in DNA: TGCGCCAGCAGCTTGGCCGGCGGGGGGGCCTACGAGCAGTACTTC. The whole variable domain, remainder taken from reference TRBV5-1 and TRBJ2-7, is KAGVTQTPRYLIKTRGQQVTLSCSPISGHRSVSWYQQTPGQGLQFLFEYFSETQRNKGNFPGRFSGRQFSNSRSEMNVSTLELGDSALYLCASSLAGGGAYEQYFGPGTRLTVT.

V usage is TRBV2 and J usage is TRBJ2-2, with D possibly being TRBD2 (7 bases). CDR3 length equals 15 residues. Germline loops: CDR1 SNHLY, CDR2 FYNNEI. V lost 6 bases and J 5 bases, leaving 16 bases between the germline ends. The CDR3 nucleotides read TGTGCCAGCAGATTTGGGGGGGCGAGGACCGGGGAGCTGTTTTTT. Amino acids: CASRFGGARTGELFF.